This TCR beta chain derives from a study of cytomegalovirus exposure and HLA in healthy donors. PCR used 60 Vbeta primers and 13 Jbeta primers. The repertoire was sequenced with immunoSEQ multiplex PCR; TCRdb's copy has only in-frame clones and lacks some. In the table there are around 150,000 clones, around 83% of which are singletons. This clone was picked up one time. V lost 2 bases to trimming and J lost 0 bases; unmatched junction nucleotides: 6. Germline CDR1 SGDLS, CDR2 YYNGEE. The CDR3 sequence is 17 residues long. Material for sequencing was PBMCs. The V and J genes are TRBV9 and TRBJ2-1; 9 bases line up with TRBD2. The sequence came from a man aged 50-59 years in good health and CMV-seropositive. CDR3 in DNA: TGTGCCAGCAGCGTCCGACTAGCGGTTAGCTCCTACAATGAGCAGTTCTTC. Amino acid sequence: CASSVRLAVSSYNEQFF.